The rows below give T cell receptor beta chains drawn from one sample of a study of CD4 T cells in lung cancer. The protocol was immunoSEQ multiplex PCR, while the TCRdb copy is restricted to in-frame clones and leaves out a portion. The data hold 10,000 to 11,000 clones, with approximately 66% observed a single time. Sequenced input: normal lung tissue taken away from the tumor. Receptors originate from a man aged 60-69 years with non-small cell lung cancer. The CDR3 runs from the conserved cysteine through the conserved F or W. Each record gives: J gene, V gene, clone size, D gene, CDR3 DNA, CDR3 protein. A D gene is named only where the DNA matches it firmly. Where a row states a size, it is once, few, many or the class of an expanded clone; other rows omit it.

>TRBJ1-1|TRBV6-1|-|TRBD1
TGTGCCAGCAGTGAAGAACAGGGGGTCGGCACTGAAGCTTTCTTT
CASSEEQGVGTEAFF
>TRBJ1-4|TRBV5-1|-|-
TGCGCCAGCAGCTTAGGTTCTACAGTAAATGAAAAACTGTTTTTT
CASSLGSTVNEKLFF
>TRBJ2-2|TRBV14|-|-
TGTGCCAGCAGCCCGGGTTACTCCGGGGAGCTGTTTTTT
CASSPGYSGELFF
>TRBJ2-7|TRBV19|-|TRBD1
TGTGCCAGTAGTATAGCCGGGGACAGCTACGAGCAGTACTTC
CASSIAGDSYEQYF
>TRBJ1-2|TRBV10-2|few|-
TGCGCCAGCACGTCCCAGGGTCGGTTAGGCTACACCTTC
CASTSQGRLGYTF
>TRBJ2-7|TRBV5-5|-|TRBD1
TGTGCCAGCAGCTTGGTAGGGGGCGGCTACGAGCAGTACTTC
CASSLVGGGYEQYF
>TRBJ2-5|TRBV5-5|-|-
TGTGCCAGCAGCTTGGCTCGTGAAGAGACCCAGTACTTC
CASSLAREETQYF
>TRBJ1-4|TRBV12-2|-|-
TGTGCAAGTCGCTTAGCACAGGGGGCAGGAGAAAAACTGTTTTTT
CASRLAQGAGEKLFF
>TRBJ2-3|TRBV5-1|-|TRBD2
TGCGCCAGCAGCTTGGGACTAGCGGGAGATACGCAGTATTTT
CASSLGLAGDTQYF
>TRBJ1-1|TRBV11-1|-|-
TGTGCCAGCAGATCCACAGGTAACACTGAAGCTTTCTTT
CASRSTGNTEAFF
>TRBJ1-2|TRBV5-1|-|TRBD1
TGCGCCAGCAGCCCGCCGACAGGGGCTAACTATGGCTACACCTTC
CASSPPTGANYGYTF
>TRBJ1-2|TRBV10-3|medium-sized|-
TGTGCCATCAGTGAGCCAGGGGAAGGCTACACCTTC
CAISEPGEGYTF
>TRBJ1-1|TRBV30|-|TRBD1
TGTGCCTGGAGCAGGGGGGACTCACAAACTGAAGCTTTCTTT
CAWSRGDSQTEAFF
>TRBJ2-1|TRBV9|few|-
TGTGCCAGCAGCGTAGGGGTCGGGAGTACCTCAAATGAGCAGTTCTTC
CASSVGVGSTSNEQFF
>TRBJ2-2|TRBV11-3|-|-
TGTGCCAGCAGCCCAGGGTCCGGGGAGCTGTTTTTT
CASSPGSGELFF
>TRBJ2-5|TRBV6-6|-|-
TGTGCCAGCAGTCCGGGAATTGGCCAGGAGACCCAGTACTTC
CASSPGIGQETQYF
>TRBJ2-1|TRBV1|few|-
TGCACCAGCAGCCAAGAACCGGACAGGCCTGTCGAACGCTCCTACAATGAGCAGTTCTTC
CTSSQEPDRPVERSYNEQFF
>TRBJ2-1|TRBV6-7|-|TRBD1
TGTGCCAGCAGTTACTCTTACCGCCCCCCGGGACAGGGGGACAATGAGCAGTTCTTC
CASSYSYRPPGQGDNEQFF
>TRBJ1-1|TRBV7-9|-|-
TGTGCCAGCAGCTTAGTTGACGGGAGCACTGAAGCTTTCTTT
CASSLVDGSTEAFF
>TRBJ2-1|TRBV6-6|-|-
TGTGCCAGCAGTCCCCAGGGGGAGGCCGTCGATGAGCAGTTCTTC
CASSPQGEAVDEQFF
>TRBJ2-5|TRBV7-2|few|-
TGTGCCAGCAGCTTAGCTGGCAGGCAAGAGACCCAGTACTTC
CASSLAGRQETQYF
>TRBJ2-1|TRBV19|-|-
TGTGCCAGTAGTATTACGCACGCGGGCTACAATGAGCAGTTCTTC
CASSITHAGYNEQFF
>TRBJ1-3|TRBV9|-|-
TGTGCCAGCAGCGTAGGTCCGGACTTCGGGAACACCATATATTTT
CASSVGPDFGNTIYF
>TRBJ1-5|TRBV5-4|few|-
TGTGCCAGCAGCTCACAGGGTATCAATCAGCCCCAGCATTTT
CASSSQGINQPQHF
>TRBJ2-1|TRBV9|-|TRBD2
TGTGCCAGCAGCCCTCGGACTAGCGGGACCTACAATGAGCAGTTCTTC
CASSPRTSGTYNEQFF
>TRBJ2-2|TRBV7-6|large|-
TGTGCCAGCCGGCGGACGAACACCGGGGAGCTGTTTTTT
CASRRTNTGELFF
>TRBJ2-1|TRBV27|-|TRBD2
TGTGCCAGCAGTTACGGTCGAGCGGGATTCAATGAGCAGTTCTTC
CASSYGRAGFNEQFF
>TRBJ2-5|TRBV4-1|-|TRBD2
TGCGCCAGCAGCCAACGTGCTAGCGGGGACGGCCCCATGAGTGGGACCCAGTACTTC
CASSQRASGDGPMSGTQYF
>TRBJ1-3|TRBV6-1|-|-
TGTGCCAGCCTTTTATCCGGAAACACCATATATTTT
CASLLSGNTIYF
>TRBJ2-6|TRBV2|-|TRBD1
TGTGCCAGCAGTGAAGGGGGACAGTCTGGGGCCAACGTCCTGACTTTC
CASSEGGQSGANVLTF
>TRBJ2-3|TRBV7-8|-|TRBD2
TGTGCCAGCAGCCCCGCCCGAGGCGGGAGATCAGATACGCAGTATTTT
CASSPARGGRSDTQYF
>TRBJ2-7|TRBV18|few|TRBD2
TGTGCCAGCTCAAATGGGAGGGCCGTATCCTACGAGCAGTACTTC
CASSNGRAVSYEQYF
>TRBJ2-3|TRBV30|-|TRBD2
TGTGCCTGGACTCGGACTAGCGGGAGAGTCGATACGCAGTATTTT
CAWTRTSGRVDTQYF
>TRBJ1-2|TRBV6-6|-|-
TGTGCCACTTACAGTAGGGGCCAATGGTATGGCTACACCTTC
CATYSRGQWYGYTF
>TRBJ2-1|TRBV7-3|-|-
TGTGCCAGCAGCCTTCGCGCCATTTCCAATGAGCAGTTCTTC
CASSLRAISNEQFF
>TRBJ2-5|TRBV6-4|once|TRBD2
TGTGCCAGCAGTGGGACTAGCGGGCCCCAAGAGACCCAGTACTTC
CASSGTSGPQETQYF
>TRBJ2-4|TRBV6-1|-|TRBD1
TGTGCCAGCAGTGAAAGGGCCGGGACAGTGACAAACATTCAGTACTTC
CASSERAGTVTNIQYF
>TRBJ1-5|TRBV19|-|-
TGTGCCAGTAGTATAGAGGTGGGCCAGCCCCAGCATTTT
CASSIEVGQPQHF
>TRBJ2-5|TRBV6-1|-|TRBD1
TGTGCCGGCCGACAGGGGTCGAATCAGAAGACCCAGTACTTC
CAGRQGSNQKTQYF
>TRBJ2-1|TRBV6-5|-|-
TGTGCCAGCAGTTACGGAGGGCAGGCGTACGATGAGCAGTTCTTC
CASSYGGQAYDEQFF
>TRBJ2-1|TRBV9|few|-
TGTGCCAGCAGCGTAACTGGGGAGACATACAATGAGCAGTTCTTC
CASSVTGETYNEQFF
>TRBJ2-3|TRBV6-1|-|-
TGTGCCAGCACGATTTATAGAAACACAGATACGCAGTATTTT
CASTIYRNTDTQYF
>TRBJ1-6|TRBV10-1|few|-
TGCGCCAGCAGTGACGATAATTCACCCCTCCACTTT
CASSDDNSPLHF
>TRBJ1-5|TRBV28|-|-
TGTGCCAGCAGATCAGGGGATAGAGGGAGCAATCAGCCCCAGCATTTT
CASRSGDRGSNQPQHF
>TRBJ2-3|TRBV5-1|once|TRBD2
TGCGCCAGCAGCTGGGATATAGCGGGAGGGCCAGATACGCAGTATTTT
CASSWDIAGGPDTQYF
>TRBJ2-5|TRBV19|-|TRBD1
TGTGCCAGTAGTCCCCGGGACAGGGCGGAGACCCAGTACTTC
CASSPRDRAETQYF
>TRBJ1-2|TRBV6-1|-|-
TGTGCCAGCAGTTTTGACAGGCGTGGCTACACCTTC
CASSFDRRGYTF
>TRBJ1-4|TRBV6-6|few|TRBD1
TGTGCCAGCAGTATTTACAGGGGTGAGGAGGAAAAACTGTTTTTT
CASSIYRGEEEKLFF
>TRBJ2-1|TRBV9|few|TRBD2
TGTGCCAGCTCCCTAGCGGATCGTTACAATGAGCAGTTCTTC
CASSLADRYNEQFF
>TRBJ2-6|TRBV11-3|-|-
TGTGCCAGCAGCTTATGGGCCCTCTCTGGGGCCAACGTCCTGACTTTC
CASSLWALSGANVLTF
>TRBJ2-7|TRBV29-1|-|-
TGCAGCGTCCAGATCAGGGTTCGGAACGAGCAGTACTTC
CSVQIRVRNEQYF
>TRBJ2-5|TRBV29-1|-|-
TGCAGCGTTCTTGGACTTAGCACGGAGACCCAGTACTTC
CSVLGLSTETQYF
>TRBJ2-1|TRBV9|-|TRBD2
TGTGCCAGCAGCCCGAGGACTAGCGGGACCTACAATGAGCAGTTCTTC
CASSPRTSGTYNEQFF
>TRBJ2-5|TRBV2|medium-sized|-
TGTGCCAGCAGGACAACTCCCCAAGAGACCCAGTACTTC
CASRTTPQETQYF
>TRBJ2-3|TRBV11-2|-|TRBD2
TGTGCCAGCAGCGCCCTAGCGGGGACTAGCACAGATACGCAGTATTTT
CASSALAGTSTDTQYF
>TRBJ2-5|TRBV2|-|-
TGTGCCAGCAGTGAGGCTAGTGATGGGACCCAGTACTTC
CASSEASDGTQYF
>TRBJ2-7|TRBV6-5|once|TRBD2
TGTGCCATCAGCGCTAGCGGGAGCAGGAACGAGCAGTACTTC
CAISASGSRNEQYF